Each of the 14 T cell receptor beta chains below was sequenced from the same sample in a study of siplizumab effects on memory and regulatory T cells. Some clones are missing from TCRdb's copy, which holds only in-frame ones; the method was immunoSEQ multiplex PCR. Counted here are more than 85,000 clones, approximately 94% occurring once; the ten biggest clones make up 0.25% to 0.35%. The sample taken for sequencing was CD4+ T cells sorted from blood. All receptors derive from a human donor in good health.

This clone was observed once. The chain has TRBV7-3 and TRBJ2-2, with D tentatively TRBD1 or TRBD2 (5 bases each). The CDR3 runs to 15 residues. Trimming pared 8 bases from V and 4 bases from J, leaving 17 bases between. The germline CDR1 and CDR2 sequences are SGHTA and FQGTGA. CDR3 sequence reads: CASGRDLRGTGELFF. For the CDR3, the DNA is TGTGCCAGCGGCAGGGACCTCCGGGGCACCGGGGAGCTGTTTTTT.

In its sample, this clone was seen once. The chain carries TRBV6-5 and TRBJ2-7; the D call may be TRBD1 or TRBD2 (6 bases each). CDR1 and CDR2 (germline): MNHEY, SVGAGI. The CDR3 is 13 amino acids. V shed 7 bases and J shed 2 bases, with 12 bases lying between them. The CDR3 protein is CASMRGAAYEQYF. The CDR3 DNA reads TGTGCCAGCATGAGGGGGGCCGCCTACGAGCAGTACTTC.

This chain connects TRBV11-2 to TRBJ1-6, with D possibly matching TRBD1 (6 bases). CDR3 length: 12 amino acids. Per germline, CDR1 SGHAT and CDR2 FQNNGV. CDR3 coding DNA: TGTGCGGGCCAGAGGGGGAATTCACCCCTCCACTTT. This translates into CAGQRGNSPLHF.

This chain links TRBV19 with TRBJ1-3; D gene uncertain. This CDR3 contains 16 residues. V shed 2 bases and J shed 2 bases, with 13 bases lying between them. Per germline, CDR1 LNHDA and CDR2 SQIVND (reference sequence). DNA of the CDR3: TGTGCCAGTAGTATATACCGACGGAATACTGGAAACACCATATATTTT. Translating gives CASSIYRRNTGNTIYF.

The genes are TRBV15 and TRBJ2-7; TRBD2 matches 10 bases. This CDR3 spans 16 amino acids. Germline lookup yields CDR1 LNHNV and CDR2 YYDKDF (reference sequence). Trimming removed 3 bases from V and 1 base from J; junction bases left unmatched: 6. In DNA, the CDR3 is TGTGCCACCAGCAGCCTCCTAGCGGGAGTGTCCTACGAGCAGTACTTC. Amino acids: CATSSLLAGVSYEQYF.

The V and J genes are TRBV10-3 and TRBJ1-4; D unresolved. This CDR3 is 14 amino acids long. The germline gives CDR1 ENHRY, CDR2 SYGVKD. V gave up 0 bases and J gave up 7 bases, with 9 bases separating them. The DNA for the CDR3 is TGTGCCATCAGTGAGTCAAGGGTCGGTGAAAAACTGTTTTTT. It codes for CAISESRVGEKLFF.

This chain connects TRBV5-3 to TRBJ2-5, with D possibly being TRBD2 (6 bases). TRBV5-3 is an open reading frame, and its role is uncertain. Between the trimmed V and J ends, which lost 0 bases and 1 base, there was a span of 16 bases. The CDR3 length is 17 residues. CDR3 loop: CARSLEAGRGTQETQYF. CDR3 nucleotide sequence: TGTGCCAGAAGCTTGGAGGCCGGGCGGGGAACCCAAGAGACCCAGTACTTC.

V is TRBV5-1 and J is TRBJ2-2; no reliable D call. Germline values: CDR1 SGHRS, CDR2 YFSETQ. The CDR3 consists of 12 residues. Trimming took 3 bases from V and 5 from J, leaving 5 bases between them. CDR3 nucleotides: TGCGCCAGCAGCTCGCCTACCGGGGAGCTGTTTTTT. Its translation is CASSSPTGELFF.

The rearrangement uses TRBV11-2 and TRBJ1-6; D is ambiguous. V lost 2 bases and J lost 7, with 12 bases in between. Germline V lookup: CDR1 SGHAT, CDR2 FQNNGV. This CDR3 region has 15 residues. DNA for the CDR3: TGTGCCAGCAGCTTAACCCGGTCCCCCAATTCACCCCTCCACTTT. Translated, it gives CASSLTRSPNSPLHF.

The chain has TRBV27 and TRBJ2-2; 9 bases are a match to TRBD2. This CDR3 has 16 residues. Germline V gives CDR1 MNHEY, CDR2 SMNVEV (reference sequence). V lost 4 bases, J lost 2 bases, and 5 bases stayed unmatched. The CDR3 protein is CASSSSSGVNTGELFF. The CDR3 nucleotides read TGTGCCAGCAGTTCCTCTAGCGGGGTTAACACCGGGGAGCTGTTTTTT.

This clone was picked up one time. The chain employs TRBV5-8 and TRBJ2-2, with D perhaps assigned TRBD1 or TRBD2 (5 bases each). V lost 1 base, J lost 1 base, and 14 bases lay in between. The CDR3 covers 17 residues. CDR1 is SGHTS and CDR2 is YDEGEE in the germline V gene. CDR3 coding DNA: TGTGCCAGCAGCTTGCGGGGCAAGGCGGGGAACACCGGGGAGCTGTTTTTT. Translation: CASSLRGKAGNTGELFF.

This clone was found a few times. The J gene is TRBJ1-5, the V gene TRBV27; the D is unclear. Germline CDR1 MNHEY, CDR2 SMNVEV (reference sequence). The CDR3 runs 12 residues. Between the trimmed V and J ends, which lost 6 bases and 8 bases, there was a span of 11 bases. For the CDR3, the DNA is TGTGCCAGCAGGCGGGGATTCGAGCCCCAGCATTTT. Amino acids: CASRRGFEPQHF.

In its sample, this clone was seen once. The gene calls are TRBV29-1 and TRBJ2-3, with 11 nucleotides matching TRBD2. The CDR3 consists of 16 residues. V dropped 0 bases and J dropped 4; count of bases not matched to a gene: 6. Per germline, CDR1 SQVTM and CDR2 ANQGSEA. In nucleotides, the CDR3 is TGCAGCGTTGAAGATCAACTAGCGGGAGTCCCAGATACGCAGTATTTT. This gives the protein CSVEDQLAGVPDTQYF.

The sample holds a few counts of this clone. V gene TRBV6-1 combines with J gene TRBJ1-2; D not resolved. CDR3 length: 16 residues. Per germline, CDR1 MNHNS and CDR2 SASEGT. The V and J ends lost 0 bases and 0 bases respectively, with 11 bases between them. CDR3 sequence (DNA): TGTGCCAGCAGTGAAGCCCTGGGCATATCTAACTATGGCTACACCTTC. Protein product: CASSEALGISNYGYTF.